Below are 15 T cell receptor beta chains sequenced from a single sample in a study of blood T cells in healthy people across ages. Sample-barcoded 5' priming and a J-beta primer mix drove a second PCR of about 6 to 11 cycles. TCRdb ran MiXCR on the 5' RACE reads and lists one entry per CDR3 protein. The sample holds fewer than 2,000,000 distinct CDR3 sequences, 30% to 40% seen once. Sequencing was performed on blood. These receptors were taken from a woman younger than 45 in good health.

V and J are TRBV10-1 and TRBJ2-2; D may be TRBD1 or TRBD2 (7 bases each). CDR1 WNHNN and CDR2 SYGVQD come from the germline V gene (reference sequence). The CDR3 consists of 13 residues. V was clipped by 8 bases and J by 5 bases, with 12 bases between them. The CDR3 here is CASGQGGTGELFF. The DNA of the CDR3 is TGCGCCAGCGGGCAGGGGGGGACCGGGGAGCTGTTTTTT.

This clonotype was seen a handful of times. The chain is built from TRBV11-2 and TRBJ2-3; no clear D gene. The germline CDR1 and CDR2 sequences are SGHAT and FQNNGV. The V end was cut by 1 base, the J end by 2 bases, with 10 bases between. The CDR3 spans 15 residues. This chain's CDR3 is CASSLGERLTDTQYF. For the CDR3, the DNA is TGTGCCAGCAGCTTAGGAGAAAGGCTCACAGATACGCAGTATTTT. Full variable domain (missing parts from reference TRBV11-2 and TRBJ2-3): EAGVAQSPRYKIIEKRQSVAFWCNPISGHATLYWYQQILGQGPKLLIQFQNNGVVDDSQLPKDRFSAERLKGVDSTLKIQPAKLEDSAVYLCASSLGERLTDTQYFGPGTRLTVL.

The V and J genes are TRBV25-1 and TRBJ1-2; possibly TRBD1 for D (6 bases). CDR1 is MGHDK and CDR2 is SYGVNS in the germline V gene. The CDR3 sequence is 14 residues long. The germline V and J ends were trimmed by 7 bases and 4 bases, with 16 bases remaining between them. The CDR3 region is CASTWTEGSYGYTF. The CDR3 nucleotides read TGTGCCAGCACCTGGACAGAGGGGTCCTATGGCTACACCTTC.

CDR3 in DNA: TGTGCCAGCAGCCCCCAGGGGGCGCTTGGACTAGCGGGAAGCGAGCAGTACTTC. Its translation: CASSPQGALGLAGSEQYF. The rearrangement links TRBV7-8 to TRBJ2-5, with 12 bases aligning to TRBD2. TRBJ2-7 explains the end of the DNA better; the J call may be wrong. The CDR3 covers 18 residues. The germline CDR1 and CDR2 sequences are SGHVS and FQNEAQ.

This chain uses TRBV3-1 with TRBJ1-2; weak D call: TRBD1 (5 bases). There are 15 residues in the CDR3. Trimming removed 0 bases from V and 8 bases from J, with 16 bases in between. In germline, CDR1 is LGHDT, CDR2 YNNKEL (reference sequence). This CDR3 reads CASSQDRQGIWGYTF. The CDR3 DNA sequence: TGTGCCAGCAGCCAAGATCGGCAGGGAATATGGGGCTACACCTTC.

The chain employs TRBV11-2 and TRBJ2-7, with TRBD1 matching 8 bases. Germline V gene data show CDR1 as SGHAT and CDR2 as FQNNGV. The J segment lost 5 bases and the V segment lost 3 bases, leaving 9 bases of the junction unmatched. There are 15 residues in the CDR3. CDR3 in amino acids: CASSLRTGSLHEQYF. The CDR3 DNA is TGTGCCAGCAGCTTGAGGACAGGGTCTTTGCACGAGCAGTACTTC.

CDR3 sequence reads: CATSRYTGTLSYEQYF. The CDR3 nucleotides read TGTGCCACCAGCAGGTACACAGGGACCCTCTCCTACGAGCAGTACTTC. The chain carries TRBV15 and TRBJ2-7; D is possibly TRBD1 (6 bases). Germline CDR1 is LNHNV and CDR2 is YYDKDF (reference sequence). This CDR3 region has 16 residues. V was trimmed by 3 bases and J by 0 bases, leaving 15 bases between them.

The chain employs TRBV9 and TRBJ2-1; 9 bases fit TRBD2. Germline assignment: CDR1 SGDLS and CDR2 YYNGEE. J gave up 4 bases and V 3 bases, and 11 bases lay outside the gene matches. The CDR3 is 17 amino acids. CDR3 sequence reads: CASSAHPSGTVYNEQFF. CDR3 DNA: TGTGCCAGCAGCGCCCACCCTAGCGGGACCGTTTACAATGAGCAGTTCTTC.

V is TRBV5-1 and J is TRBJ2-7; tentative D call: TRBD1 (5 bases). V dropped 3 bases and J dropped 4 bases, with 17 bases sitting between them. The germline gives CDR1 SGHRS, CDR2 YFSETQ. The length of the CDR3 is 15 residues. The CDR3, as DNA: TGCGCCAGCAGCTCCGCAGGGAATGGTGCGTACGAGCAGTACTTC. Translated, it gives CASSSAGNGAYEQYF.

The chain employs TRBV27 and TRBJ2-1, with 16 bases identical to TRBD2. J lost 6 bases, V lost 4 bases, and 6 bases had no gene match. The CDR3 totals 17 residues. Germline CDR1 and CDR2: MNHEY and SMNVEV (reference sequence). The CDR3 sequence: CASSSGTSGRALNEQFF. CDR3 DNA: TGTGCCAGCAGTTCCGGGACTAGCGGGAGGGCTCTCAATGAGCAGTTCTTC.

CDR3 in DNA: TGTGCCAGCAGTTACTCCCCCAGCGGGTATTCCTACGAGCAGTACTTC. Translation gives CASSYSPSGYSYEQYF. The V call is TRBV6-5, the J call TRBJ2-7; weak D call: TRBD2 (6 bases). CDR1 is MNHEY and CDR2 is SVGAGI in the germline V gene. CDR3 size: 16 residues. Trimming left V 0 bases short and J 1 base short, with 13 bases between.

Comments on this clonotype: A much larger clone differs by one base, so this may be a read error. The chain links TRBV4-1 to TRBJ2-7; D is uncertain. The CDR3 covers 12 residues. CDR1 and CDR2 from the germline V gene are MGHRA and YSYEKL. CDR3 sequence (DNA): TGCGCCAACAGCCAAGATCCGTACGAGCAGTACTTC. It yields the protein CANSQDPYEQYF.

The CDR3 region is CASSLGPNSKAFF. CDR3 nucleotide sequence: TGTGCCAGCAGCTTAGGGCCCAATTCCAAAGCTTTCTTT. This chain connects TRBV7-3 to TRBJ1-1; D gene uncertain. Germline V lookup: CDR1 SGHTA, CDR2 FQGTGA. This CDR3 comprises 13 residues. V gave up 2 bases and J gave up 9 bases, with 13 bases separating them.

This clonotype was found a few times. V gene TRBV6-1 combines with J gene TRBJ2-1, with D maybe TRBD1 (6 bases). V lost 8 bases and J lost 0, with 14 bases in between. This CDR3 has 15 residues. CDR1 is MNHNS, CDR2 SASEGT, per germline. The CDR3 is CASAPDSFSYNEQFF. The CDR3 coding sequence is TGTGCCAGCGCCCCGGACAGTTTCTCCTACAATGAGCAGTTCTTC.

This clonotype was seen more than once but under ten times. The chain joins TRBV11-2 to TRBJ2-3; the D gene could be TRBD1 or TRBD2 (5 bases each). From germline, CDR1 is SGHAT and CDR2 FQNNGV. This CDR3 is 14 amino acids long. Trimming removed 6 bases at V and 4 bases at J, with 14 bases between. This chain's CDR3 is CASSKGTSADTQYF. DNA for the CDR3: TGTGCCAGCAGTAAAGGGACCAGCGCAGATACGCAGTATTTT.